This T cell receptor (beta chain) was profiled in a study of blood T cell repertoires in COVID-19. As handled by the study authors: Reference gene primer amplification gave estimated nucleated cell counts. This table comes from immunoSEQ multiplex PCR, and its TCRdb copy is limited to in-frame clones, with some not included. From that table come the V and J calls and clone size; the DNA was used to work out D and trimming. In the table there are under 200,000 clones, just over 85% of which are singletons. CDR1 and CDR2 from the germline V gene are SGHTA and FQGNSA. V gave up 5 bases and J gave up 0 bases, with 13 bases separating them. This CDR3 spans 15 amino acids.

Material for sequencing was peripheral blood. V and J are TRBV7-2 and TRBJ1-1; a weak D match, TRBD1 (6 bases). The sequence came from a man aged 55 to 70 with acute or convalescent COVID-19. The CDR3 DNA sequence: TGTGCCAGCAGCCTAAGGGGGAACATGAACACTGAAGCTTTCTTT. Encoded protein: CASSLRGNMNTEAFF.